The 32 T cell receptor beta chains in this list originate from one sample, sequenced in a study of T-cell memory formation after mild COVID-19. One entry per CDR3 protein results from TCRdb running MiXCR on the 5' RACE reads. The data hold 90,000 to 120,000 distinct CDR3 sequences, with roughly 14% observed a single time. Sequenced: PBMCs or a T cell subset sorted from them (not recorded which). The source is a man between 18 and 29 years old who had mild COVID-19 (a few samples of this study predate the infection). Cell type and time point are not known.

This clonotype was detected a few times. This chain joins TRBV4-3 and TRBJ1-4; no definite D call. CDR1 and CDR2 (germline): LGHNA, YSLEER. The CDR3 extends over 17 amino acids. V was trimmed by 0 bases and J by 0 bases, leaving 11 bases between them. The CDR3 is CASSQDVGFTTNEKLFF. The CDR3 region has the DNA TGCGCCAGCAGCCAAGATGTGGGGTTTACAACTAATGAAAAACTGTTTTTT.

There are a few counts of this clonotype. The chain carries TRBV5-1 and TRBJ2-1; 9 positions match TRBD1. J lost 7 bases, V lost 4 bases, and 9 bases had no gene match. CDR1 SGHRS and CDR2 YFSETQ come from the germline V gene. CDR3 length equals 15 residues. The CDR3 DNA reads as TGCGCCAGCAGCGCTCCAGGGACAGGGATGAATGAGCAGTTCTTC. It translates to CASSAPGTGMNEQFF. The full variable domain, in which reference TRBV5-1 and TRBJ2-1 provide the parts outside the CDR3, is KAGVTQTPRYLIKTRGQQVTLSCSPISGHRSVSWYQQTPGQGLQFLFEYFSETQRNKGNFPGRFSGRQFSNSRSEMNVSTLELGDSALYLCASSAPGTGMNEQFFGPGTRLTVL.

CDR3 amino acids: CASSQDGASGDSYEQYF. CDR3 sequence (DNA): TGCGCCAGCAGCCAAGACGGGGCTAGCGGGGACTCCTACGAGCAGTACTTC. The chain carries TRBV4-1 and TRBJ2-7, with TRBD2 matching 9 bases. CDR3 length equals 17 residues. With 0 bases clipped from V and 0 bases from J, the junction kept 6 bases outside the gene matches. Germline V gene sequence: CDR1 MGHRA, CDR2 YSYEKL.

This clonotype occurred a few times. The chain is built from TRBV7-2 and TRBJ2-2; no clear D gene. V was cut by 6 bases and J by 5 bases, with 16 bases left in between. This CDR3 is 15 amino acids long. Germline V CDR1 and CDR2: SGHTA, FQGNSA. CDR3 bases: TGTGCCAGCAGGCTGGATCCTAGTGGTACCGGGGAGCTGTTTTTT. As protein: CASRLDPSGTGELFF.

The chain couples TRBV9 to TRBJ2-5, with D possibly called TRBD1 or TRBD2 (6 bases each). The CDR3 is 14 residues long. Deletions cut 5 bases from V and 5 bases from J, with 16 bases between. Per the germline V gene, CDR1 is SGDLS and CDR2 is YYNGEE. The CDR3 sequence: CASSEGGFTETQYF. The CDR3 coding sequence is TGTGCCAGCAGTGAAGGGGGGTTTACCGAGACCCAGTACTTC.

In this sample, this clonotype turned up a few times. V usage is TRBV24-1 and J usage is TRBJ2-5; 7 nucleotides line up with TRBD2. The germline V gene has CDR1 KGHDR and CDR2 SFDVKD. This CDR3 has 14 residues. J was trimmed by 3 bases and V by 5 bases; bases with no gene match: 5. Here the CDR3 reads CATSAPGLEETQYF. Written as DNA, the CDR3 is TGTGCCACCAGTGCTCCAGGACTAGAAGAGACCCAGTACTTC.

This clonotype was seen only a few times. The chain combines TRBV6-2 or TRBV6-3 with TRBJ2-7; TRBD2 is a possible D gene (6 bases). This CDR3 is built from 14 residues. Trimming left V 7 bases short and J 5 bases short, with 18 bases between. The germline V gene has CDR1 MNHEY and CDR2 SVGEGT. The CDR3 DNA follows: TGTGCCAGCAAGAGGACGGGGACTTACCACGAGCAGTACTTC. This encodes CASKRTGTYHEQYF.

This clonotype was picked up a small number of times. The chain has TRBV14 and TRBJ2-5; D gene uncertain. This CDR3 contains 17 residues. Per the germline V gene, CDR1 is SGHDN and CDR2 is FVKESK. Trimming stripped 4 bases from V and 0 bases from J, with 18 bases between. DNA for the CDR3: TGTGCCAGCAGCCGAAGTGGGTACGGAGTGTACCAAGAGACCCAGTACTTC. Protein product: CASSRSGYGVYQETQYF.

This chain uses TRBV9 with TRBJ2-5; no clear D gene. The V end lost 0 bases, the J end lost 3 bases, and 9 bases lay between the germline ends. There are 14 residues in the CDR3. The germline gives CDR1 SGDLS, CDR2 YYNGEE. CDR3 residues: CASSVDVGEETQYF. CDR3 DNA sequence: TGTGCCAGCAGCGTAGACGTCGGAGAAGAGACCCAGTACTTC.

This chain joins TRBV4-1 and TRBJ2-7; 7 bases align to TRBD1. The length of the CDR3 is 16 residues. CDR1 is MGHRA, CDR2 YSYEKL, per germline. Trimming took 3 bases from V and 0 from J; bases not matched to a gene: 8. The CDR3 loop reads CASSHDTTGSSYEQYF. The CDR3 nucleotides are TGCGCCAGCAGCCACGATACGACAGGGAGCTCCTACGAGCAGTACTTC.

This chain uses TRBV5-1 with TRBJ1-1; 7 nucleotides align to TRBD1. The CDR3 extends over 14 amino acids. Germline-derived CDR1 and CDR2 are SGHRS and YFSETQ. The V and J ends lost 0 bases and 5 bases, in that order; junction bases with no gene match: 4. CDR3: CASSLEGGWTEAFF. The CDR3 nucleotides are TGCGCCAGCAGCTTGGAAGGGGGCTGGACTGAAGCTTTCTTT.

This clonotype was detected only a few times. This chain uses TRBV28 with TRBJ2-3; 11 positions agree with TRBD2. The CDR3 extends over 16 amino acids. After removal of 5 bases from V and 1 base from J, the junction contained 5 bases not matched to a gene. Germline values: CDR1 MDHEN, CDR2 SYDVKM. DNA for the CDR3: TGTGCCAGCAGTGAGGGGACTAGCGGCCGCACAGATACGCAGTATTTT. The encoded protein is CASSEGTSGRTDTQYF.

This clonotype was detected only a few times. The rearrangement links TRBV7-9 to TRBJ2-3; 7 bases match TRBD1. CDR3 length equals 15 residues. After removal of 2 bases from V and 4 bases from J, the junction contained 6 bases not matched to a gene. Per the germline V gene, CDR1 is SEHNR and CDR2 is FQNEAQ (reference sequence). The CDR3 here is CASSLWDSGADTQYF. The CDR3 DNA follows: TGTGCCAGCAGCTTATGGGACAGTGGGGCAGATACGCAGTATTTT.

This clonotype was seen at least ten times. The V gene is TRBV4-1, the J gene TRBJ1-5; D uncertain. Between the trimmed V and J ends, which lost 0 bases and 2 bases, there was a span of 8 bases. The V gene's germline CDR1 is MGHRA and CDR2 YSYEKL. This CDR3 comprises 15 residues. The CDR3 DNA reads as TGCGCCAGCAGCCAAGACGCAAGGGGCAATCAGCCCCAGCATTTT. Its translation: CASSQDARGNQPQHF.

This clonotype was seen a handful of times. The J gene is TRBJ2-4, the V gene TRBV5-1; 7 positions match TRBD1. CDR1 and CDR2 from the germline V gene are SGHRS and YFSETQ. J lost 6 bases, V lost 2 bases, and 5 bases had no gene match. The CDR3 sequence is 14 residues long. CDR3 DNA: TGCGCCAGCAGCTTCCGGGACAGAGGAAACATTCAGTACTTC. Protein sequence: CASSFRDRGNIQYF.

The J gene is TRBJ2-5, the V gene TRBV19; D might be TRBD1 (5 bases). V gave up 5 bases and J gave up 5 bases, with 24 bases separating them. Germline loops: CDR1 LNHDA, CDR2 SQIVND (reference sequence). The CDR3 has 17 residues. CDR3 protein: CASSRNQGREMMETQYF. CDR3 sequence (DNA): TGTGCCAGTAGTCGAAACCAGGGAAGAGAAATGATGGAGACCCAGTACTTC.

In the case of this clonotype: The junction departs from the called germline gene at one end, perhaps through a read error. The rearrangement uses TRBV5-1 and TRBJ2-2, with 12 bases aligning to TRBD2. This CDR3 is built from 14 residues. Germline loops: CDR1 SGHRS, CDR2 YFSETQ. CDR3 residues: CDSRTSGATGELFF. The CDR3 coding sequence is TGCGACAGCCGGACTAGCGGGGCCACCGGGGAGCTGTTTTTT.

This clonotype was detected ten times or more. CDR3 sequence: CASQGSYEQYF. DNA of the CDR3: TGTGCCAGCCAGGGCTCCTACGAGCAGTACTTC. This chain connects TRBV12-3 or TRBV12-4 to TRBJ2-7, with a weak D call TRBD1 (5 bases). The CDR3 runs to 11 residues. Trimming removed 8 bases at V and 0 bases at J, with 5 bases between.

This clonotype appeared many times. The V call is TRBV5-1, the J call TRBJ1-6, with a tentative D call TRBD1 (5 bases). This CDR3 has 14 amino acids. Germline CDR1 is SGHRS and CDR2 is YFSETQ. Trimming pared 4 bases from V and 11 bases from J, leaving 16 bases between. DNA of the CDR3: TGCGCCAGCAGCCCTGACACGGGCAGGGCACCCCTCCACTTT. This encodes CASSPDTGRAPLHF.

This clonotype was recorded many times. The V gene is TRBV29-1, the J gene TRBJ1-3, with a possible D match to TRBD1 (5 bases). CDR1 is SQVTM and CDR2 is ANQGSEA in the germline V gene. The V and J ends lost 1 base and 2 bases respectively, with 15 bases between them. The CDR3 has 16 residues. As DNA, the CDR3 is TGCAGCGTTGAAGGGAATCCGGGGGTAACTGGAAACACCATATATTTT. This gives the protein CSVEGNPGVTGNTIYF.

The DNA of the CDR3 is TGTGCCAGCAGCTTAGGTCTGAACTCCTACGAGCAGTACTTC. Translating gives CASSLGLNSYEQYF. The genes are TRBV7-6 and TRBJ2-7, with unresolved D. Germline CDR1 is SGHVS and CDR2 is FNYEAQ. This CDR3 has 14 residues. V was shortened by 1 base and J by 0 bases, with 7 bases between the two germline ends. Using reference TRBV7-6 and TRBJ2-7 for the parts outside the CDR3, the full variable domain is GAGVSQSPRYKVTKRGQDVALRCDPISGHVSLYWYRQALGQGPEFLTYFNYEAQQDKSGLPNDRFSAERPEGSISTLTIQRTEQRDSAMYRCASSLGLNSYEQYFGPGTRLTVT.

This clonotype was counted between two and nine times. V and J are TRBV10-2 and TRBJ1-2; D perhaps matches TRBD1 (5 bases). V lost 1 base, J lost 3 bases, and 12 bases lay in between. From germline, CDR1 is WSHSY and CDR2 SAAADI. The CDR3 runs to 15 residues. The CDR3: CASSEFQQVYYGYTF. Written as DNA, the CDR3 is TGCGCCAGCAGTGAGTTCCAACAGGTTTACTATGGCTACACCTTC.

This clonotype was recorded at least ten times. V is TRBV12-3 or TRBV12-4 and J is TRBJ1-2, with TRBD1 identical over 7 bases. After removal of 6 bases from V and 9 bases from J, the junction contained 10 bases not matched to a gene. This CDR3 contains 13 residues. The CDR3 coding sequence is TGTGCCAGCAGCCAGGACAGGTTTTTCCGCTACACCTTC. It translates to CASSQDRFFRYTF.

The chain uses TRBV7-2 and TRBJ2-7; TRBD2 matches 7 bases. With 1 base clipped from V and 2 bases from J, the junction kept 5 bases outside the gene matches. The CDR3 covers 15 residues. Germline values: CDR1 SGHTA, CDR2 FQGNSA. The chain's CDR3 is CASSLVAGETYEQYF. CDR3 DNA: TGTGCCAGCAGCTTAGTGGCGGGGGAGACCTACGAGCAGTACTTC.

Only a few counts were recorded for this clonotype. This sequence joins TRBV5-1 and TRBJ2-2; no clear D gene. The germline CDR1 and CDR2 sequences are SGHRS and YFSETQ. Trimming removed 0 bases from V and 6 bases from J, with 9 bases in between. This CDR3 spans 14 amino acids. This CDR3 is CASSLVRGAGELFF. For the CDR3, the DNA is TGCGCCAGCAGCTTGGTACGAGGCGCCGGGGAGCTGTTTTTT.

This clonotype was seen only a few times. J is TRBJ2-1 and V is TRBV5-1; 8 bases align to TRBD1. Germline V gene lookup returns CDR1 SGHRS and CDR2 YFSETQ. The CDR3 loop spans 16 amino acids. With V trimmed by 3 bases and J by 6 bases, 11 bases remained unmatched. The CDR3 bases are TGCGCCAGCAGCTCACGACCGGACAGGGCGTCCAATGAGCAGTTCTTC. Translating gives CASSSRPDRASNEQFF.

This clonotype has just a few counts. This chain uses TRBV7-9 with TRBJ1-5; D uncertain. CDR1 is SEHNR and CDR2 is FQNEAQ in the germline V gene (reference sequence). The CDR3 runs to 16 residues. Trimming cost V 0 bases and J 1 base, with 10 bases left between them. CDR3 protein: CASSLAGPQSNQPQHF. The CDR3 DNA reads TGTGCCAGCAGCTTAGCGGGTCCGCAAAGCAATCAGCCCCAGCATTTT.

The chain recombines TRBV6-2 or TRBV6-3 with TRBJ2-1, with 9 bases aligning to TRBD2. This CDR3 is built from 15 residues. V lost 4 bases and J lost 4; bases outside the gene matches: 5. Per the germline V gene, CDR1 is MNHEY and CDR2 is SVGEGT. For the CDR3, the DNA is TGTGCCAGCAGTTGGCGGGGGGGCCTGTACAATGAGCAGTTCTTC. It encodes CASSWRGGLYNEQFF.

Only a few counts were recorded for this clonotype. The rearrangement uses TRBV6-5 and TRBJ1-3; D is ambiguous. V was cut by 0 bases and J by 0 bases, with 12 bases left in between. This CDR3 has 17 amino acids. CDR1 and CDR2 from the germline V gene are MNHEY and SVGAGI. The CDR3 protein is CASSYSGFTLSGNTIYF. The CDR3, as DNA: TGTGCCAGCAGTTACTCGGGATTTACCCTCTCTGGAAACACCATATATTTT.

This clonotype appeared a few times. The chain has TRBV10-3 and TRBJ2-7, with D perhaps matching TRBD2 (6 bases). CDR1 ENHRY and CDR2 SYGVKD come from the germline V gene. The CDR3 length is 12 residues. V was trimmed by 10 bases and J by 3 bases, leaving 13 bases between them. This chain's CDR3 is CATRGMGYEQYV. In nucleotides, the CDR3 is TGTGCCACCCGCGGGATGGGCTACGAGCAGTACGTC.

This clonotype was seen only a few times. Written as DNA, the CDR3 is TGTGCCAGCAGTCCCGTGGACTGGAATTCACCCCTCCACTTT. Protein product: CASSPVDWNSPLHF. This chain connects TRBV6-5 to TRBJ1-6; no definite D call. Germline CDR1 MNHEY, CDR2 SVGAGI. The CDR3 length is 14 residues. Trimming stripped 5 bases from V and 7 bases from J, with 12 bases between.

The rearrangement uses TRBV29-1 and TRBJ2-5; D gene uncertain. The CDR3 is 12 amino acids. The V gene lost 3 bases and the J gene lost 4 bases, with 9 bases spanning the gap. CDR1 and CDR2 (germline): SQVTM, ANQGSEA. For the CDR3, the DNA is TGCAGCGTTGAGTGGATGGGAGAGACCCAGTACTTC. The encoded protein is CSVEWMGETQYF.